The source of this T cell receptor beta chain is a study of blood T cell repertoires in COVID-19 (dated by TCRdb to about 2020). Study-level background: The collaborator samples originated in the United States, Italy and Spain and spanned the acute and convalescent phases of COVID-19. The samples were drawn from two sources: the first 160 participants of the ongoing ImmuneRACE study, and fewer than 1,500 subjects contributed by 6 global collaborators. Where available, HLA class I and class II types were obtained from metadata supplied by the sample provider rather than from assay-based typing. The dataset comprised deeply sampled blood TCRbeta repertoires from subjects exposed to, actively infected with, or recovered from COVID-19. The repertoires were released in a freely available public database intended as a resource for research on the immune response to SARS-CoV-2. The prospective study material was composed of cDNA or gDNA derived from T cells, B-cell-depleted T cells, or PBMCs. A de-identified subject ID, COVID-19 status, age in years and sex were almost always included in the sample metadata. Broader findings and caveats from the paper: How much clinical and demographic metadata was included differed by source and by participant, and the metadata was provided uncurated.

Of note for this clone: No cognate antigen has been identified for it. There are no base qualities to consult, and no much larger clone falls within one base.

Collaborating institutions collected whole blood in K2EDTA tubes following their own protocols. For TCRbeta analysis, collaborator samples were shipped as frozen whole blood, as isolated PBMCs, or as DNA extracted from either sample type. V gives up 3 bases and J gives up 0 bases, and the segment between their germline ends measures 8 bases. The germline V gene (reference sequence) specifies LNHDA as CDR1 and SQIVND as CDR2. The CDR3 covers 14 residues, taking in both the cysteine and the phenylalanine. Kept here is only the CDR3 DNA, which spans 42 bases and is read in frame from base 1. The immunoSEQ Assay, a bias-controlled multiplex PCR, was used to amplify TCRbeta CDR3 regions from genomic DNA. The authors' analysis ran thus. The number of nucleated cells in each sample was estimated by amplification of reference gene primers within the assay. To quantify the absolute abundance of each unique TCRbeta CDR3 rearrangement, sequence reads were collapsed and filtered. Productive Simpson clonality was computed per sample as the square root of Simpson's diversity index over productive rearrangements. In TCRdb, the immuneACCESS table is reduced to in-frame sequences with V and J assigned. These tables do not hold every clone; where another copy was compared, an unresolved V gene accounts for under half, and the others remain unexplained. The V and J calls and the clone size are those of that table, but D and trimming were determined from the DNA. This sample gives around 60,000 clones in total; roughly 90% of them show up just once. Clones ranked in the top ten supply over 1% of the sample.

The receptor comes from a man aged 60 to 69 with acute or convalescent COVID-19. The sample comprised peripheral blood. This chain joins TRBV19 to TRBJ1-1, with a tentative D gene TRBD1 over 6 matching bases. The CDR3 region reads CASSMDRVNTEAFF. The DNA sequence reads TGTGCCAGTAGTATGGACAGAGTGAACACTGAAGCTTTCTTT.